The rows below give T cell receptor beta chains drawn from one sample of a study of long-term antiretroviral therapy in people with HIV. Assay used: immunoSEQ multiplex PCR; TCRdb lists only in-frame clones, some missing. Of 25,000 to 35,000 clones in the sample, 65% to 85% were seen once. Source: unsorted PBMCs, taken around 2.8 years after starting antiretroviral therapy. The receptors were sampled from a young man with HIV. Both conserved end residues are part of each CDR3. A D gene is named only where the DNA matches it firmly. Not every row has a clone size; where given, it reads once, few, many or a size class.

. | TRBJ1-6 | TRBV6-1 | . | TGTGCCAGCAGTGAACGGGTCCTCCCCTATAATTCACCCCTCCACTTT | CASSERVLPYNSPLHF
. | TRBJ2-6 | TRBV13 | . | TGTGCCAGCAGCTACACAGGTCTAAACGTCCTGACTTTC | CASSYTGLNVLTF
TRBD1 | TRBJ1-2 | TRBV2 | . | TGTGCCAGCACAAGACAGGGGACTAACTATGGCTACACCTTC | CASTRQGTNYGYTF
. | TRBJ2-2 | TRBV9 | . | TGTGCCAGCAGCGCCCAGGTGTCGAACACCGGGGAGCTGTTTTTT | CASSAQVSNTGELFF
. | TRBJ2-7 | TRBV6-5 | . | TGTGCCAGCAGTTACACTTTTACCGCGGTTGCCAACGAGCAGTACTTC | CASSYTFTAVANEQYF
. | TRBJ2-7 | TRBV7-8 | . | TGTGCCAGCAGCTTAGTTGACAGGTACTCCTACGAGCAGTACTTC | CASSLVDRYSYEQYF
TRBD2 | TRBJ2-2 | TRBV4-3 | . | TGCGCCAGCAGCCAGGGACTTAGACTAGCGGGAGTTAACACCGGGGAGCTGTTTTTT | CASSQGLRLAGVNTGELFF
. | TRBJ1-6 | TRBV10-3 | . | TGTGCCACCCGAGAGGGAGATTCACCCCTCCACTTT | CATREGDSPLHF
. | TRBJ1-6 | TRBV28 | . | TGTGCCAGCAGTTACGGACAGAGATATAATTCACCCCTCCACTTT | CASSYGQRYNSPLHF
TRBD2 | TRBJ2-4 | TRBV6-4 | . | TGTGCCAGCAGTGACTCCCCTAGCGGGGTTCAGTACTTC | CASSDSPSGVQYF
. | TRBJ1-3 | TRBV6-5 | . | TGTGCCAGCCGCAGACGGGACCTCTCTGGAAACACCATATATTTT | CASRRRDLSGNTIYF
. | TRBJ1-2 | TRBV10-1 | . | TGCGCCAGCAGTGAGAGGGGTAAGGTGGACTATGGCCACACCTTC | CASSERGKVDYGHTF
. | TRBJ2-6 | TRBV5-1 | . | TGCGCCAGCAGCTTGGCCGGCTCGGGGGCTGGGGCCAACGTCCTGACTTTC | CASSLAGSGAGANVLTF
TRBD1 | TRBJ2-7 | TRBV30 | . | TGTGCCTGGAGGTCGAACAGGGGTGGCTACGAGCAGTACTTC | CAWRSNRGGYEQYF
. | TRBJ2-7 | TRBV13 | . | TGTGCCAGCAGCTCGGGAATGGGGGCGGGATACGAGCAGTACTTC | CASSSGMGAGYEQYF
. | TRBJ1-1 | TRBV27 | . | TGTGCCAGCAGTTTATCGGGGACAACGAACACTGAAGCTTTCTTT | CASSLSGTTNTEAFF
. | TRBJ2-7 | TRBV6-5 | . | TGTGCCAGCAGTCGTACTCGGAGCTCCTACGAGCAGTACTTC | CASSRTRSSYEQYF
TRBD2 | TRBJ2-4 | TRBV28 | . | TGTGCCAGCAGGCGGGAGAGTGGAGCCAAAAACATTCAGTACTTC | CASRRESGAKNIQYF
. | TRBJ1-2 | TRBV5-1 | . | TGCGCCAGCAGCTTGCAGGGTAACTATGGCTACACCTTC | CASSLQGNYGYTF
TRBD2 | TRBJ2-1 | TRBV27 | . | TGTGCCAGCAGTCTAAGGCTAATAGGTAGCGGGAACTACAATGAGCAGTTCTTC | CASSLRLIGSGNYNEQFF
. | TRBJ2-2 | TRBV2 | once | TGTGCCAGCAGTGATGGGGGGCCAAACACCGGGGAGCTGTTTTTT | CASSDGGPNTGELFF
. | TRBJ1-1 | TRBV5-1 | . | TGCGCCAGCAGCCCCGAAAACGGGAGGGAGGACCCTGAAGCTTTCTTT | CASSPENGREDPEAFF
. | TRBJ1-2 | TRBV11-2 | . | TGTGCCAGCTCCCGAGGGGCTAACTATGGCTACACCTTC | CASSRGANYGYTF
. | TRBJ1-5 | TRBV10-3 | . | TGTGCCATCAGTGAGTCGCAGGGAACTCAGCCCCAGCATTTT | CAISESQGTQPQHF
TRBD2 | TRBJ2-3 | TRBV14 | once | TGTGCCAGCAGCCAAGATCTAATGGGGGACTACAACACAGATACGCAGTATTTT | CASSQDLMGDYNTDTQYF
TRBD1 | TRBJ1-2 | TRBV2 | few | TGTGCCAGCGGGGACAGCTATGGCTACACCTTC | CASGDSYGYTF
TRBD1 | TRBJ2-5 | TRBV28 | . | TGTGCCAGCAGCATTCCGGGACAGGGGGTTGGGGAAGAGACCCAGTACTTC | CASSIPGQGVGEETQYF
. | TRBJ2-5 | TRBV10-1 | . | TGCGCCAGCAGTGAGTCCCCAGGGTTGGAGACCCAGTACTTC | CASSESPGLETQYF